This entry features one TCR beta chain sequence. This sample was taken from a study of blood T cell repertoires in COVID-19. For the study at large: Spain, Italy and the United States supplied samples that represented acute and convalescent COVID-19.

Data came from immunoSEQ multiplex PCR; TCRdb stores just in-frame clones and leaves some out. Here the sample spans 25,000 to 35,000 clones, roughly 90% being singletons. The CDR3 has 12 residues. From germline, CDR1 is MGHDK and CDR2 SYGVNS. Trimming cost V 3 bases and J 8 bases, with 10 bases left between them. Recruited during active infection, patients (from Seattle) were subsequently followed longitudinally. This clonotype was sampled from a man aged 55-75 years with COVID-19, enrolled during active disease. The J gene is TRBJ1-2, the V gene TRBV25-1; D is ambiguous. The sequencing sample was made of peripheral blood. The CDR3 region is CASSEGGYGYTF. CDR3 bases: TGTGCCAGCAGTGAGGGAGGGTACGGCTACACCTTC.